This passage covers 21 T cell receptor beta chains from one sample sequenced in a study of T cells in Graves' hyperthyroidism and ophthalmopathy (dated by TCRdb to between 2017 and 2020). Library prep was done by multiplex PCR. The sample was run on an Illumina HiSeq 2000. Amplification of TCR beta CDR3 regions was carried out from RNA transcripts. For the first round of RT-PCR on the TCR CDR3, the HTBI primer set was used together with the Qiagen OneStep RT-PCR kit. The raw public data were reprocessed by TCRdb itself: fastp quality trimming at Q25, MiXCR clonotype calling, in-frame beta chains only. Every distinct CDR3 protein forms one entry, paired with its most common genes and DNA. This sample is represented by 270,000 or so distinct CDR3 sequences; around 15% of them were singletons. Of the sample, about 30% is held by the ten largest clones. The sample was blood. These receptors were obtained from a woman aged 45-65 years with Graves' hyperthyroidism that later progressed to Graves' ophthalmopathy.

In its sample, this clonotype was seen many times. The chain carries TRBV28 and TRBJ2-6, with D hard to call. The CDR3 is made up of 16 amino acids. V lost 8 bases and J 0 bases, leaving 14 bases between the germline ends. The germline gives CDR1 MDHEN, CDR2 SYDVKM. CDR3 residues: CASGTLTSSGANVLTF. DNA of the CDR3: TGTGCCAGCGGAACGTTAACCTCCTCTGGGGCCAACGTCCTGACTTTC.

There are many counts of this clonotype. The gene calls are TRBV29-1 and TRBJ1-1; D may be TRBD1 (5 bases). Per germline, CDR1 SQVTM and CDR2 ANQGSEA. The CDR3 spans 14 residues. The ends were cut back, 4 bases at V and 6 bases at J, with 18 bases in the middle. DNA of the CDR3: TGCAGCGTTGTGAGGACATCCTTGCGGGCTGAAGCTTTCTTT. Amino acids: CSVVRTSLRAEAFF. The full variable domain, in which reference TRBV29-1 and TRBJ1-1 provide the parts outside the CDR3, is SAVISQKPSRDICQRGTSLTIQCQVDSQVTMMFWYRQQPGQSLTLIATANQGSEATYESGFVIDKFPISRPNLTFSTLTVSNMSPEDSSIYLCSVVRTSLRAEAFFGQGTRLTVV.

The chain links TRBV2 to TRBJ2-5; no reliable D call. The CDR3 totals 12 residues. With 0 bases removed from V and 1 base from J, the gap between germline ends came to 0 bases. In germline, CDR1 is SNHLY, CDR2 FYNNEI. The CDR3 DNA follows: TGTGCCAGCAGTGAAGCCCAAGAGACCCAGTACTTC. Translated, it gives CASSEAQETQYF.

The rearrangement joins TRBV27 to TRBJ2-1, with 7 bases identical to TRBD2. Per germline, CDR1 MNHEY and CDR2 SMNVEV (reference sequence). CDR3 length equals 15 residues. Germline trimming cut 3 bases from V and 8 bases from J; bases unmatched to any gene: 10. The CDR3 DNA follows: TGTGCCAGCAGTTTTATCGGGAGGAAGAAAGATGAGCAGTTCTTC. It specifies CASSFIGRKKDEQFF.

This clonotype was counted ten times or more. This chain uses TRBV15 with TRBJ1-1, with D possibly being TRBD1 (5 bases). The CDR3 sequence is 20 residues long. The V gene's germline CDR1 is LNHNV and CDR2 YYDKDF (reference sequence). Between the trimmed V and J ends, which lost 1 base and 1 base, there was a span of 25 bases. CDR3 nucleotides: TGTGCCACCAGCAGAGGTCGGCCCGGGGCGGGGGTCCGACAGAACACTGAAGCTTTCTTT. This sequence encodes CATSRGRPGAGVRQNTEAFF.

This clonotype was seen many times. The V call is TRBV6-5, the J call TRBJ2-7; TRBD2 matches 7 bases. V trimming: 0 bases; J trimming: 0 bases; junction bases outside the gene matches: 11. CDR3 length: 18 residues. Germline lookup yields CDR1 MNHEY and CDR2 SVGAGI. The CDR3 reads CASSYSYDSSGLSYEQYF. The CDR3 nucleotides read TGTGCCAGCAGTTACTCATATGACTCTAGCGGCCTCTCCTACGAGCAGTACTTC.

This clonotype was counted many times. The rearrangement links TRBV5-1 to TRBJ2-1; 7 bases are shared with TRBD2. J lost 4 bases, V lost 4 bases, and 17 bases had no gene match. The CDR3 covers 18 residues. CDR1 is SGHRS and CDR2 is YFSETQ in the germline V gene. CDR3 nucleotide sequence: TGCGCCAGCAGCCTCCTTGCCTGGGTTGCGGGAGATTACAATGAGCAGTTCTTC. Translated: CASSLLAWVAGDYNEQFF. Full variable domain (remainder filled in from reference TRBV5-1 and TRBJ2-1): KAGVTQTPRYLIKTRGQQVTLSCSPISGHRSVSWYQQTPGQGLQFLFEYFSETQRNKGNFPGRFSGRQFSNSRSEMNVSTLELGDSALYLCASSLLAWVAGDYNEQFFGPGTRLTVL.

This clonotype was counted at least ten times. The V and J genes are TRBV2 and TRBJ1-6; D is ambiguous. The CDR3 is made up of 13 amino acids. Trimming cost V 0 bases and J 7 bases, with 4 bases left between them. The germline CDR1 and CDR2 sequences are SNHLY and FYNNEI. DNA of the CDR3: TGTGCCAGCAGTGAAGCGCTAAATTCACCCCTCCACTTT. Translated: CASSEALNSPLHF. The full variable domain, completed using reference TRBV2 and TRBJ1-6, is EPEVTQTPSHQVTQMGQEVILRCVPISNHLYFYWYRQILGQKVEFLVSFYNNEISEKSEIFDDQFSVERPDGSNFTLKIRSTKLEDSAMYFCASSEALNSPLHFGNGTRLTVT.

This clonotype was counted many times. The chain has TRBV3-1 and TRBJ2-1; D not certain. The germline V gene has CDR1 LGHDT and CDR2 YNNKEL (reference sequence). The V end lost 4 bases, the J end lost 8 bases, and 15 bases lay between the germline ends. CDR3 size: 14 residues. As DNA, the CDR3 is TGTGCCAGCAGCCGGGCAGGATTATGGGATGAGCAGTTCTTC. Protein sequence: CASSRAGLWDEQFF.

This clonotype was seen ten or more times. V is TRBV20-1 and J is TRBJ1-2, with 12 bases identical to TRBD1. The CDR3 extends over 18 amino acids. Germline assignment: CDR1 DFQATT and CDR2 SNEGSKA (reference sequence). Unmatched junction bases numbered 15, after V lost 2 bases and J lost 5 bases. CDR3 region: CSARNLGTGGAVGYGYTF. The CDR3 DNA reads TGCAGTGCTAGAAATCTCGGGACAGGGGGCGCCGTGGGGTATGGCTACACCTTC.

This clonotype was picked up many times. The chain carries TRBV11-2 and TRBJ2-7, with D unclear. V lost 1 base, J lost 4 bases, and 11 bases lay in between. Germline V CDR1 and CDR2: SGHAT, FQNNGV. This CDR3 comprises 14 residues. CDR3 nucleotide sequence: TGTGCCAGCAGCTTAGCATCGGACGGATACGAGCAGTACTTC. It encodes CASSLASDGYEQYF.

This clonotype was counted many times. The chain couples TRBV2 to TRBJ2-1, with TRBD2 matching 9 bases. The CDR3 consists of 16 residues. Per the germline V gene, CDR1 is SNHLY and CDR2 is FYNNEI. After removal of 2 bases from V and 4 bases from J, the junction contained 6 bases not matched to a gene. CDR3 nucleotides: TGTGCCAGCAGTGAACAGACTAGCGGACATTACAATGAGCAGTTCTTC. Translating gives CASSEQTSGHYNEQFF.

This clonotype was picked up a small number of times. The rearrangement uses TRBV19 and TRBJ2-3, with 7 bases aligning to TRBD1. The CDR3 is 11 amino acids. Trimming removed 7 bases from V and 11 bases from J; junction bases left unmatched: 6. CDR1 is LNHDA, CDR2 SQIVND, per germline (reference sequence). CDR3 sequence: CASKGTAKQYF. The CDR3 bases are TGTGCCAGTAAAGGGACAGCCAAGCAGTATTTT.

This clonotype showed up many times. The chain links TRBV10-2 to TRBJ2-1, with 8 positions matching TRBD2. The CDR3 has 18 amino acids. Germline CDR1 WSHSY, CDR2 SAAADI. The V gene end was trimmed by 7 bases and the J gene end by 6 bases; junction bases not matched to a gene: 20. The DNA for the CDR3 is TGCGCCAGCAAAGGGCGGCAGGGAAGGAGGAGCGGGAGCAATGAGCAGTTCTTC. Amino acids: CASKGRQGRRSGSNEQFF.

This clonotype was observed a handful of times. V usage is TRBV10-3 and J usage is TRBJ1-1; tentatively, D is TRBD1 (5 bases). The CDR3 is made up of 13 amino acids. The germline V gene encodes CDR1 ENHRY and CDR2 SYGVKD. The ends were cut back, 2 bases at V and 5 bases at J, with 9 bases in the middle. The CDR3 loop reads CAISETWGTEAFF. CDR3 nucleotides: TGTGCCATCAGTGAGACCTGGGGGACTGAAGCTTTCTTT.

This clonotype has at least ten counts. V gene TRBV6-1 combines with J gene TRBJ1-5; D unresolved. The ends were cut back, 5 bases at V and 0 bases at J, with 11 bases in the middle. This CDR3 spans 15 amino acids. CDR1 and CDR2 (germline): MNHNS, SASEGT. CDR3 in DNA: TGTGCCAGCAGTACCCGTCGGGTTAGCAATCAGCCCCAGCATTTT. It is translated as CASSTRRVSNQPQHF.

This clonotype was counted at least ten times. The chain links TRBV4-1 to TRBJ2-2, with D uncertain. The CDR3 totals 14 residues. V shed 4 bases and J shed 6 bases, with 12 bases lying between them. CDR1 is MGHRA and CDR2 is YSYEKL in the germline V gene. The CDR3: CASSLSTSAGELFF. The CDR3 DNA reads TGCGCCAGCAGCCTGTCAACCAGCGCCGGGGAGCTGTTTTTT.

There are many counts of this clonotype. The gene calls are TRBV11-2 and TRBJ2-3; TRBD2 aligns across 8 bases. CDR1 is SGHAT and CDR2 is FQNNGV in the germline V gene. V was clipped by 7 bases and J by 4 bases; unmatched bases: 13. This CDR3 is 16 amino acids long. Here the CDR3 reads CASNHPGTSGADTQYF. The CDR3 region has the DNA TGTGCCAGCAACCATCCAGGGACTAGTGGCGCAGATACGCAGTATTTT.

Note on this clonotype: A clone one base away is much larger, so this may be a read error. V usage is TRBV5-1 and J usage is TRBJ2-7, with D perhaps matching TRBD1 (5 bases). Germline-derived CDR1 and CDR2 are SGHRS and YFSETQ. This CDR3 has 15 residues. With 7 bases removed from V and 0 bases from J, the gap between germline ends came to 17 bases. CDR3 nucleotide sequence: TGCGCCAGCGGCGGAGTTGAGACAGTCTCCTACGAGCAGTACTTC. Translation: CASGGVETVSYEQYF.

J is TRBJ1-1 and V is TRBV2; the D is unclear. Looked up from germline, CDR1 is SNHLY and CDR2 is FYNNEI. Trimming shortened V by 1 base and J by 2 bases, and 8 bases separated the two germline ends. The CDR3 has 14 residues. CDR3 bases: TGTGCCAGCAGTGAAGATCTGATAAACACTGAAGCTTTCTTT. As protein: CASSEDLINTEAFF.

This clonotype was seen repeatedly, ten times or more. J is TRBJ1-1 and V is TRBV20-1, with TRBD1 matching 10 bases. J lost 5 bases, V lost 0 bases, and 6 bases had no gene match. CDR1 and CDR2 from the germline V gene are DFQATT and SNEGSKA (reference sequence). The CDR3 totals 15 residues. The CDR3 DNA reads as TGCAGTGCTAGAGATTTTGGGACAGGGGTTACTGAAGCTTTCTTT. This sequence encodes CSARDFGTGVTEAFF.